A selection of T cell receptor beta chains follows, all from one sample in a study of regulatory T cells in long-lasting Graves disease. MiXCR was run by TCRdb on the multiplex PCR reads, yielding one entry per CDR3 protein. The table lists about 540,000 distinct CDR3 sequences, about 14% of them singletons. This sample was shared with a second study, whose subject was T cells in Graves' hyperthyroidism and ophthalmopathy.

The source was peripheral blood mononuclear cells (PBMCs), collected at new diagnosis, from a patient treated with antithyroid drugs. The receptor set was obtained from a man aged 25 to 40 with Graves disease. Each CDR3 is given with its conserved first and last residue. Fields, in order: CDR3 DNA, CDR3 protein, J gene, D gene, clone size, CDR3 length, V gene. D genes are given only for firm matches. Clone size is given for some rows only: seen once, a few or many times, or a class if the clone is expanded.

TGTGCCAGCCGTCCTTCCACAGGGGGAAGAACTGAAGCTTTCTTT CASRPSTGGRTEAFF TRBJ1-1 TRBD1 many 15 TRBV25-1
TGCGCCAGCAGCCAAGGCAGGGCATATAGCAATCAGCCCCAGCATTTT CASSQGRAYSNQPQHF TRBJ1-5 - few 16 TRBV4-1
TGTGCCAGCAGCTTAGGGCAGATTTTCTACGAGCAGTACTTC CASSLGQIFYEQYF TRBJ2-7 - many 14 TRBV7-9
TGTGCCAGCAGCCAAGCCTCCCGGGACTACAACACCGGGGAGCTGTTTTTT CASSQASRDYNTGELFF TRBJ2-2 TRBD2 - 17 TRBV4-2
TGTGCCAGCAGCCCCGTGAGCCCCGGGGAGACCCAGTACTTC CASSPVSPGETQYF TRBJ2-5 - many 14 TRBV11-2
TGTGCCAGCAGTTACTCACTAAACAGGGCGGTGAACACTGAAGCTTTCTTT CASSYSLNRAVNTEAFF TRBJ1-1 - many 17 TRBV6-9
TGCAGCGATGGAGAGAATACGCAGTATTTT CSDGENTQYF TRBJ2-3 - many 10 TRBV29-1
TGTGCCAGCAGCTTTAGCAGGGGGACGCAGGATAATCAGCCCCAGCATTTT CASSFSRGTQDNQPQHF TRBJ1-5 TRBD1 few 17 TRBV5-4
TGTGCCAGCAGCCGGAGTACGAATCAGCCCCAGCATTTT CASSRSTNQPQHF TRBJ1-5 - many 13 TRBV6-1
TGTGCCACCAGTGCGCAAGGGCTCTATAATTCACCCCTCCACTTT CATSAQGLYNSPLHF TRBJ1-6 - - 15 TRBV24-1
TGTGCCAGCAGCGTATCTCGGGCGCGCACCGGGGAGCTGTTTTTT CASSVSRARTGELFF TRBJ2-2 - many 15 TRBV9
TGTGCCAGCAGCGTAGTATACAATGAGCAGTTCTTC CASSVVYNEQFF TRBJ2-1 - - 12 TRBV9
TGTGCCAGCAGCCTCACTAGCGGGAGGACAGATACGCAGTATTTT CASSLTSGRTDTQYF TRBJ2-3 TRBD2 many 15 TRBV12-3/TRBV12-4
TGCGCCAGCAGCCAAGAAGGACTAGTCTGGACCGGGGAGCTGTTTTTT CASSQEGLVWTGELFF TRBJ2-2 TRBD2 few 16 TRBV4-1
TGCAGCGTATGGGAGGGGGAGACCCAGTACTTC CSVWEGETQYF TRBJ2-5 TRBD2 - 11 TRBV29-1
TGTGCCAGCAGCTTGGTCGGATCGGGCGAGCAGTACTTC CASSLVGSGEQYF TRBJ2-7 - many 13 TRBV5-5
TGTGCCAGCAGCTTGGTGGGGCTGGGCACTGAAGCTTTCTTT CASSLVGLGTEAFF TRBJ1-1 - many 14 TRBV5-5
TGTGCCAGCAGCTTAATTCGTAGCGGGAGGAACTACGAGCAGTACTTC CASSLIRSGRNYEQYF TRBJ2-7 TRBD2 - 16 TRBV7-9
TGTGCCAGCAGCCAAGATAAGGAACTAGTATTTTTCAATGAGCAGTTCTTC CASSQDKELVFFNEQFF TRBJ2-1 - many 17 TRBV3-1
TGTGCCAGCAGCTATGCGGCAGGGTCTGGAAACACCATATATTTT CASSYAAGSGNTIYF TRBJ1-3 - few 15 TRBV5-1
TGTGCCAGCAGCCCACGGGGGGACACCACCCAAGAGACCCAGTACTTC CASSPRGDTTQETQYF TRBJ2-5 - many 16 TRBV3-1
TGTGCCAGCAGCCTCCCTTTAGGAATGGGGAACACCGGGGAGCTGTTTTTT CASSLPLGMGNTGELFF TRBJ2-2 - few 17 TRBV25-1
TGCGCCAGCAGCCCTCCCGGGACTAGCGCAAGGGATACGCAGTATTTT CASSPPGTSARDTQYF TRBJ2-3 TRBD2 few 16 TRBV5-1
TGTGCCAGCAGCTCCAGGACTAGCACGACGAGACCAGAGACCCAGTACTTC CASSSRTSTTRPETQYF TRBJ2-5 TRBD2 many 17 TRBV11-2
TGTGCCAGCAGTACAGGGGCCTCCCTCTCCCTTGTGCAGTACTTC CASSTGASLSLVQYF TRBJ2-7 TRBD1 many 15 TRBV28
TGTGCCTGGAGTGTAGGAGCGGGAGGGAAGCAGTTCTTC CAWSVGAGGKQFF TRBJ2-1 TRBD2 many 13 TRBV30
TGTGCCAGCAGCGCCCAACCTCCGGGACTAGCGGGAGAGACCCAGTACTTC CASSAQPPGLAGETQYF TRBJ2-5 TRBD2 - 17 TRBV7-3
TGTGCCAGCTCCTACAGGGGTGGGATCCGCAACGAGCAGTACTTC CASSYRGGIRNEQYF TRBJ2-7 TRBD1 - 15 TRBV18
TGTGCCAGCAGAGCTAGCGGGAGGGCCGCGACCCAGTACTTC CASRASGRAATQYF TRBJ2-5 TRBD2 many 14 TRBV12-3/TRBV12-4
TGTGCCAGCAGCTCAATTCGCGGGAGGAGAATTAATGAGCAGTTCTTC CASSSIRGRRINEQFF TRBJ2-1 TRBD2 many 16 TRBV7-2
TGTGCCAGCAGCTGGGGCAGAATACTAGGCAATGAGCAGTTCTTC CASSWGRILGNEQFF TRBJ2-1 - - 15 TRBV11-3
TGTGCCAGCAGCTTAGGTGGGACTAGACTCAGCGAGCAGTACTTC CASSLGGTRLSEQYF TRBJ2-7 TRBD2 many 15 TRBV13
TGTGCCAGCAGCTCCGGTGGTTCGGGCAGTGGCGAGCAGTACTTC CASSSGGSGSGEQYF TRBJ2-7 - few 15 TRBV7-8
TGCGCCAGCAGCTGGCGACCCGGCCTAGCGGGAGGTGTCAATGAGCAGTTCTTC CASSWRPGLAGGVNEQFF TRBJ2-1 TRBD2 many 18 TRBV5-1
TGTGCCAGTAGTCGCCTGTCGGGGCAGAGCAATCAGCCCCAGCATTTT CASSRLSGQSNQPQHF TRBJ1-5 - - 16 TRBV19
TGTGCCAGCAGCGGGGGATATCTGAACACTGAAGCTTTCTTT CASSGGYLNTEAFF TRBJ1-1 - many 14 TRBV7-2
TGTGCCAGCAGCTTCGGGGAGAACATTCAGTACTTC CASSFGENIQYF TRBJ2-4 - many 12 TRBV5-5
TGTGCCAGCAGTACGACAGGGCGGACTGAAGCTTTCTTT CASSTTGRTEAFF TRBJ1-1 TRBD1 many 13 TRBV19
TGTGCCAGCAGCCAATTTATAAATCAGCCCCAGCATTTT CASSQFINQPQHF TRBJ1-5 - many 13 TRBV7-9